These 4 T cell receptor beta chains were sequenced from one sample in a study of identical twins. TCRdb independently ran MiXCR on the 5' RACE reads; one entry per CDR3 protein. Among more than 400,000 distinct CDR3 sequences listed, 13% to 15% were seen once. These same records also appear under a second study, on yellow fever vaccine responses in identical twins.

The sequencing input was CD4+ T cells sorted from blood. The receptors here all came from a woman under 30 in good health.

This clonotype was recorded a few times. CDR3 loop: CASQGRDFRYSRSDTQYF. The DNA of the CDR3 is TGTGCCAGCCAAGGCCGGGACTTTCGGTATTCGCGCTCGGATACGCAGTATTTT. The V gene is TRBV11-2, the J gene TRBJ2-3, with TRBD2 as a possible D gene (6 bases). V lost 8 bases and J lost 6, with 30 bases in between. Germline V gene sequence: CDR1 SGHAT, CDR2 FQNNGV. This CDR3 has 18 amino acids.

The chain joins TRBV11-3 to TRBJ2-7; D ambiguous. CDR1 SGHNT and CDR2 YENEEA come from the germline V gene. V was pared by 1 base and J by 6 bases, with 7 bases between. The CDR3 consists of 12 residues. DNA for the CDR3: TGTGCCAGCAGCTTAGGTTTCATCGAGCAGTACTTC. Protein: CASSLGFIEQYF.

The rearrangement joins TRBV12-3 or TRBV12-4 to TRBJ2-5; the D gene is possibly TRBD1 (5 bases). The V end was cut by 5 bases, the J end by 5 bases, with 12 bases between. The CDR3 length is 13 residues. The chain's CDR3 is CASSRDSSETQYF. The CDR3 nucleotides read TGTGCCAGCAGTCGCGACAGTTCGGAGACCCAGTACTTC.

This clonotype occurred many times. An end of the junction does not agree with germline; a read error may underlie this. This chain joins TRBV24-1 and TRBJ1-1, with no clear D. The CDR3 is 13 amino acids. The germline V gene has CDR1 KGHDR and CDR2 SFDVKD. The chain's CDR3 is CATSDGFTPEAFF. CDR3 nucleotide sequence: TGTGCCACCAGTGATGGCTTCACGCCTGAGGCTTTCTTT.